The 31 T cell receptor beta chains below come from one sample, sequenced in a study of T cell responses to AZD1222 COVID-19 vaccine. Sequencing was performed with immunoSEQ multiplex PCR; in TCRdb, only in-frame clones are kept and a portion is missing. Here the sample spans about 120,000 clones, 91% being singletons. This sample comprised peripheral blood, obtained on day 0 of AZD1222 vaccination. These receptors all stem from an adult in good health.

The CDR3 nucleotides read TGTGCCAGCAGCTTAAGTGGACAGAACAATCAGCCCCAGCATTTT. Amino acids: CASSLSGQNNQPQHF. The chain is built from TRBV7-8 and TRBJ1-5, with D perhaps TRBD1 (6 bases). This CDR3 is built from 15 residues. Germline V gives CDR1 SGHVS, CDR2 FQNEAQ. Trimming pared 2 bases from V and 3 bases from J, leaving 11 bases between.

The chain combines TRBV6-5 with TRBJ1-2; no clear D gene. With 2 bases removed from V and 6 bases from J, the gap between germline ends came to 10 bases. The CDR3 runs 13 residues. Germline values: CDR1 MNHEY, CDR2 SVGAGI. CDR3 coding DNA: TGTGCCAGCAGTTACAGAGGGATCGATGGCTACACCTTC. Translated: CASSYRGIDGYTF.

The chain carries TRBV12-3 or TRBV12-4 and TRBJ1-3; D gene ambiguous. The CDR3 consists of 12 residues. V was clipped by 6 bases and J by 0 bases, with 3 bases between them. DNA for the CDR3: TGTGCCAGCAGCTACTCTGGAAACACCATATATTTT. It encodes CASSYSGNTIYF.

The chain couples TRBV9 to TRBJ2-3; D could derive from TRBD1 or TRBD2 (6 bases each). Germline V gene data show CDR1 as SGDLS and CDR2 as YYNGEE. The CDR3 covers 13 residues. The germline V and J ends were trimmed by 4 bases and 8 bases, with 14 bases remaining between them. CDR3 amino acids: CASSLSGAFTQYF. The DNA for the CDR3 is TGTGCCAGCAGCCTTTCGGGGGCTTTTACGCAGTATTTT.

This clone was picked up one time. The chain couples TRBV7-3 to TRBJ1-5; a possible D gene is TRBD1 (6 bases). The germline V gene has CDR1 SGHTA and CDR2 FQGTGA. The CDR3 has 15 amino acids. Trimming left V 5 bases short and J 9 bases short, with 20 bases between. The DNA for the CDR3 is TGTGCCAGCAGCCCGGGGGACACCTCCACACGGCCCCAGCATTTT. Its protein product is CASSPGDTSTRPQHF. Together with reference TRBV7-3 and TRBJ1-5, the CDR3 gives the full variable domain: GAGVSQTPSNKVTEKGKYVELRCDPISGHTALYWYRQSLGQGPEFLIYFQGTGAADDSGLPNDRFFAVRPEGSVSTLKIQRTERGDSAVYLCASSPGDTSTRPQHFGDGTRLSIL.

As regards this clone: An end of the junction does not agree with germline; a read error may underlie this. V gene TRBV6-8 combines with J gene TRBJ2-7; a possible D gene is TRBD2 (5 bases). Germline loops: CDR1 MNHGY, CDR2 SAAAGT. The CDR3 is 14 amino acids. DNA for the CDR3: TGTGCCAGCAGTTCCTCTTCCCCTAGGAGGTCCTCGAACTTC. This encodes CASSSSSPRRSSNF.

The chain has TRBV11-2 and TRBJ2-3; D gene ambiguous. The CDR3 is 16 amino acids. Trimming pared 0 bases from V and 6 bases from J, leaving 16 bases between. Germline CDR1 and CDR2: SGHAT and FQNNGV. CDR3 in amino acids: CASSLERPGQLDTQYF. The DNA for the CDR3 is TGTGCCAGCAGCTTAGAGCGGCCAGGCCAGTTGGATACGCAGTATTTT.

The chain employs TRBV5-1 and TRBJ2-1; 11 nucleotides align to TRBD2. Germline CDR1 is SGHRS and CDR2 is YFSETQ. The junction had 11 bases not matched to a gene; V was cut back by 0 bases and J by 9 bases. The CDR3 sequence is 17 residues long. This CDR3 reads CASSLAPTALAGVEQFF. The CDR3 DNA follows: TGCGCCAGCAGCTTGGCTCCTACAGCACTAGCGGGAGTTGAGCAGTTCTTC.

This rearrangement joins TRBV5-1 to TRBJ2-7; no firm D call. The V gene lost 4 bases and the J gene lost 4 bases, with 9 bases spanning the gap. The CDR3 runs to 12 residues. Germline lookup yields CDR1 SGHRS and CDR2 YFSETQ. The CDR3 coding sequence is TGCGCCAGCAGCAGAACCGATTACGAGCAGTACTTC. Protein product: CASSRTDYEQYF. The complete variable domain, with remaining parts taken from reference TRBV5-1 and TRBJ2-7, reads KAGVTQTPRYLIKTRGQQVTLSCSPISGHRSVSWYQQTPGQGLQFLFEYFSETQRNKGNFPGRFSGRQFSNSRSEMNVSTLELGDSALYLCASSRTDYEQYFGPGTRLTVT.

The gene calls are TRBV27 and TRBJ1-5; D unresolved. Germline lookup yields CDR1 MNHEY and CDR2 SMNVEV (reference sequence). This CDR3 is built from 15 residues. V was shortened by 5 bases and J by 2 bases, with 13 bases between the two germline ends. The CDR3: CASSPVGRGNQPQHF. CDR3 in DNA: TGTGCCAGCAGTCCGGTAGGACGGGGCAATCAGCCCCAGCATTTT.

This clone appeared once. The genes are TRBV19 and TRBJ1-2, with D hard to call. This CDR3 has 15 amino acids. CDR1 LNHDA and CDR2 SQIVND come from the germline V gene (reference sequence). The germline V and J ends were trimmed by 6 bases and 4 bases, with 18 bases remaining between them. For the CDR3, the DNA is TGTGCCAGTAGCCTGGCGGCCCTAGGGTCCTATGGCTACACCTTC. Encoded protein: CASSLAALGSYGYTF.

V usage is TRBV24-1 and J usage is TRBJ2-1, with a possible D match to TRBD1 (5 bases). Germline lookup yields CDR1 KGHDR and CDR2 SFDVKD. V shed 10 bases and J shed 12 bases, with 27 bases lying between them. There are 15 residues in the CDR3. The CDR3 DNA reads TGTGCCACTAGGGGTTCCAACGAATACAATTCGGGGCAGTTCTTC. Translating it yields CATRGSNEYNSGQFF.

The CDR3 here is CASSFIRAGTSGSLTDTQYF. The CDR3 DNA is TGTGCCAGCAGCTTCATTCGAGCCGGGACTAGCGGGAGCCTCACAGATACGCAGTATTTT. The chain uses TRBV5-4 and TRBJ2-3, with 14 bases identical to TRBD2. This CDR3 contains 20 residues. The ends lost 2 bases at V and 2 bases at J; junction bases unmatched: 13. Germline V lookup: CDR1 SGHNT, CDR2 YYREEE (reference sequence).

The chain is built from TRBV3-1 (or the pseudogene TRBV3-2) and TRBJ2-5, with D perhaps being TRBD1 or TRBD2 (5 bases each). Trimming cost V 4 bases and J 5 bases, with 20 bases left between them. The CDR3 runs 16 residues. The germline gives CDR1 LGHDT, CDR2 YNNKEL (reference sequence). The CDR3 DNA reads TGTGCCAGCAGCCCTCGGGCGGGCAGGGCCGGGGAGACCCAGTACTTC. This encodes CASSPRAGRAGETQYF.

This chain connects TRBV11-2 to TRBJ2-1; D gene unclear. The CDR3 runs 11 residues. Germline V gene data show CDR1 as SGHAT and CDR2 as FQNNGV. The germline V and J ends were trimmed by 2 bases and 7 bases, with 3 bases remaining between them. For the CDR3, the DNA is TGTGCCAGCAGCTTAATAAATGAGCAGTTCTTC. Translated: CASSLINEQFF.

The chain's CDR3 is CATQTWTPPNQPQHF. CDR3 DNA sequence: TGTGCCACTCAAACGTGGACCCCACCCAATCAGCCCCAGCATTTT. The J gene is TRBJ1-5, the V gene TRBV19; D gene ambiguous. The CDR3 extends over 15 amino acids. Germline values: CDR1 LNHDA, CDR2 SQIVND (reference sequence). V was clipped by 10 bases and J by 3 bases, with 19 bases between them.

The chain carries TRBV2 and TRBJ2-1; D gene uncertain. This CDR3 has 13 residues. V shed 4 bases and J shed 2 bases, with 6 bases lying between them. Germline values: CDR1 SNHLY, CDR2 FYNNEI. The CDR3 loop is CASSVNTYNEQFF. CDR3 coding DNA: TGTGCCAGCAGTGTTAATACCTACAATGAGCAGTTCTTC.

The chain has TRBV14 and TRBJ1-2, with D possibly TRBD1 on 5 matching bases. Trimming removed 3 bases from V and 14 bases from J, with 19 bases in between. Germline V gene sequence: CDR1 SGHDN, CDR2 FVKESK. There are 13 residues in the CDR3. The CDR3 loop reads CASSQSQGPTRTF. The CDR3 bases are TGTGCCAGCAGCCAGAGTCAGGGACCGACTAGGACCTTC.

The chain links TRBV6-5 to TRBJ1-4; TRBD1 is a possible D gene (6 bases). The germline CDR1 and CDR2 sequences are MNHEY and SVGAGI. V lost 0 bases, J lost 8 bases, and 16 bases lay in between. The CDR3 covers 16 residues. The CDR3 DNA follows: TGTGCCAGCAGTTACTCGAGTGGCAGGGGAAGCGAAAAACTGTTTTTT. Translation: CASSYSSGRGSEKLFF.

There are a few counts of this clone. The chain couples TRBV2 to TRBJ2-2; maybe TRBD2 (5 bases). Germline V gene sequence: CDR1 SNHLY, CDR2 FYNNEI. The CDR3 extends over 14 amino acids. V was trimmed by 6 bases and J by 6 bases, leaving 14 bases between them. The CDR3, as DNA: TGTGCCAGCAGACCCGGACTTGGGCCCGGGGAGCTGTTTTTT. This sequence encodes CASRPGLGPGELFF. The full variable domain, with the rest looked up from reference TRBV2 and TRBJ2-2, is EPEVTQTPSHQVTQMGQEVILRCVPISNHLYFYWYRQILGQKVEFLVSFYNNEISEKSEIFDDQFSVERPDGSNFTLKIRSTKLEDSAMYFCASRPGLGPGELFFGEGSRLTVL.

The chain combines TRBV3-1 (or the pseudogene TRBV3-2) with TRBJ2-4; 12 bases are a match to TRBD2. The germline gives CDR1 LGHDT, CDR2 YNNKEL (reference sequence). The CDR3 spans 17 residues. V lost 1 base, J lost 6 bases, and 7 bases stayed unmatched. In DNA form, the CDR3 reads TGTGCCAGCAGCCAAGCGACTAGCGGGAGAGGTGGAAACATTCAGTACTTC. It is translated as CASSQATSGRGGNIQYF.

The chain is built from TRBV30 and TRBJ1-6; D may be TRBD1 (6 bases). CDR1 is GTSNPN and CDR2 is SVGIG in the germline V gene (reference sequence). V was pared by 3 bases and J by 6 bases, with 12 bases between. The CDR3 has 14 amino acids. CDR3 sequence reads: CAWRPTGLNSPLHF. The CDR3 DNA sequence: TGTGCCTGGAGACCGACAGGCCTTAATTCACCCCTCCACTTT.

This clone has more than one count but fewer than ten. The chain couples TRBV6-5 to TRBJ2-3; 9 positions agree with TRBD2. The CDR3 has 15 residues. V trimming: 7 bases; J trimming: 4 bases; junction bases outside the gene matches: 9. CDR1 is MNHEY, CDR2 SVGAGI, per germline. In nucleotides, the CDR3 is TGTGCCAGCAATCTAGAGGCGGGAGGGCCAGATACGCAGTATTTT. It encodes CASNLEAGGPDTQYF.

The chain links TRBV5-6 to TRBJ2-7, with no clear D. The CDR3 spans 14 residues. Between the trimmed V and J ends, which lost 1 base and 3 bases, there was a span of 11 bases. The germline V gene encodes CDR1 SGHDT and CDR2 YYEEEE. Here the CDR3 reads CASSLNSAYYEQYF. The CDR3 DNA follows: TGTGCCAGCAGCTTGAACTCCGCTTACTACGAGCAGTACTTC.

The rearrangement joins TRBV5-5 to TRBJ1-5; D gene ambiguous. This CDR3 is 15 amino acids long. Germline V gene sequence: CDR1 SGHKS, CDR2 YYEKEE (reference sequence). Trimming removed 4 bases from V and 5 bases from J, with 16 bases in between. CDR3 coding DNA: TGTGCCAGCAGCACTGGGATCCTCGGGGATCAGCCCCAGCATTTT. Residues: CASSTGILGDQPQHF.

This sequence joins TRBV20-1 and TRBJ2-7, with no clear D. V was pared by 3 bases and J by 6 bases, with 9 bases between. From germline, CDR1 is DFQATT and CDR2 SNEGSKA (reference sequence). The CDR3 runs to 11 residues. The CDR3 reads CSASLGSEQYF. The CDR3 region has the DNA TGCAGTGCTAGCTTAGGATCCGAGCAGTACTTC.

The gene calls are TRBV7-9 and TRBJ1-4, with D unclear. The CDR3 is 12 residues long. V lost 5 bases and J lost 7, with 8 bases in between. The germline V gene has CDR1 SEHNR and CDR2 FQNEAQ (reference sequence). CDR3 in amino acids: CASSEISEKLFF. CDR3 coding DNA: TGTGCCAGCAGCGAAATCAGTGAAAAACTGTTTTTT.

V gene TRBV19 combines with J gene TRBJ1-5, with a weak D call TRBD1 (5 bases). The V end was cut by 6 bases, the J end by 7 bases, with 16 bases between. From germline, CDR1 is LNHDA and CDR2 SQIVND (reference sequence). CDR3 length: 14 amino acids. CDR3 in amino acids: CASSPGTAGQPQHF. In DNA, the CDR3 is TGTGCCAGTAGCCCAGGGACCGCAGGGCAGCCCCAGCATTTT.

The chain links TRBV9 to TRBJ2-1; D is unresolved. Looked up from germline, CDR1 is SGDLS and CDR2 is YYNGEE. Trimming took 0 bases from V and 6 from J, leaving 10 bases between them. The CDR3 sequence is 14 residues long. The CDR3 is CASSVGGPLNEQFF. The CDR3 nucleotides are TGTGCCAGCAGCGTAGGAGGTCCCCTCAATGAGCAGTTCTTC.

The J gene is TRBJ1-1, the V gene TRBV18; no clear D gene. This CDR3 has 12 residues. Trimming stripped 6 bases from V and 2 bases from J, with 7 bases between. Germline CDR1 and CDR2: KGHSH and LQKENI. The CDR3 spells CASSRGNTEAFF. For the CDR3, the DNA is TGTGCCAGCTCGAGAGGAAACACTGAAGCTTTCTTT.

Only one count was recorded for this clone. CDR3 in amino acids: CASSGNRGADNTIYF. CDR3 DNA sequence: TGTGCCAGCAGCGGTAACAGGGGCGCGGACAACACCATATATTTT. The V and J genes are TRBV9 and TRBJ1-3; 7 nucleotides agree with TRBD1. The CDR3 is 15 residues long. Unmatched junction bases numbered 10, after V lost 3 bases and J lost 7 bases. Germline loops: CDR1 SGDLS, CDR2 YYNGEE.